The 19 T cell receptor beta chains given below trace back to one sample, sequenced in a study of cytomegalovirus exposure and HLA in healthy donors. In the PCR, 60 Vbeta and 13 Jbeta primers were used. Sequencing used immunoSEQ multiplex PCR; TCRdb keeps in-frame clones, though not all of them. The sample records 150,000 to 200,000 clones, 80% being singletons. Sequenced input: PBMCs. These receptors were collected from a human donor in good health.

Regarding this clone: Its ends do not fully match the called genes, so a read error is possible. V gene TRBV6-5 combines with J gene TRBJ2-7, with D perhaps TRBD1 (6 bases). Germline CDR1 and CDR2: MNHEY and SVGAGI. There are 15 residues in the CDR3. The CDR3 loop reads CAGSYTGSGEYEQYF. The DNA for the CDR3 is TGTGCCGGCAGTTACACCGGATCAGGGGAATATGAGCAGTACTTC.

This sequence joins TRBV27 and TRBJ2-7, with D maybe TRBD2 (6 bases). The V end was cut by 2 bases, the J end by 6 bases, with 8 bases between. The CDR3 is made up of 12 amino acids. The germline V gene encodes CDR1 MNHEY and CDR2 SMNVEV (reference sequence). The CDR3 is CASSLLGGEQYF. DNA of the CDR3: TGTGCCAGCAGTTTACTGGGAGGCGAGCAGTACTTC.

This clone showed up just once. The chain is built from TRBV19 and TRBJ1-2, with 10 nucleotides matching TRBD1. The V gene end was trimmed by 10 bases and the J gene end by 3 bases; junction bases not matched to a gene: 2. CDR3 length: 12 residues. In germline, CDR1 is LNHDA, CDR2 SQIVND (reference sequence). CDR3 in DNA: TGTGCCACGACAGGGGGCGACTATGGCTACACCTTC. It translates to CATTGGDYGYTF.

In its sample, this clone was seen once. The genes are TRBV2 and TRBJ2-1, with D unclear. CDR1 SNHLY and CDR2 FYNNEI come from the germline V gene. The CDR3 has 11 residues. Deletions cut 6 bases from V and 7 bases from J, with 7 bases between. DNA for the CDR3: TGTGCCAGCAGGTATTCGAATGAGCAGTTCTTC. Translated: CASRYSNEQFF.

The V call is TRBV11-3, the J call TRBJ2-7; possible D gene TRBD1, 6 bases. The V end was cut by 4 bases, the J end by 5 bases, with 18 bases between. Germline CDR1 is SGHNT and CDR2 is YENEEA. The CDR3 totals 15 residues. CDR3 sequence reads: CASSYGTLNVDEQYF. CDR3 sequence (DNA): TGTGCCAGCAGCTATGGGACACTCAATGTCGACGAGCAGTACTTC.

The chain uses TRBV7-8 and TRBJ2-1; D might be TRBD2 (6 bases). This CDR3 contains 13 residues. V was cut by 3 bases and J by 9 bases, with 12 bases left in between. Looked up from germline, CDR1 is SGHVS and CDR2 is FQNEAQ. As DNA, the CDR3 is TGTGCCAGCAGCTTGGGCGGGGTCAGTGAGCAGTTCTTC. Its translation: CASSLGGVSEQFF.

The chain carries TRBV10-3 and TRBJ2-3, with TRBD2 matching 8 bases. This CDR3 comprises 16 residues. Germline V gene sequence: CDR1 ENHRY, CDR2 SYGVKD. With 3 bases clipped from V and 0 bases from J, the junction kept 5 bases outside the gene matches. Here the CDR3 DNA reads TGTGCCATCAGTGAAGGCGGGGGGTCTAGCACAGATACGCAGTATTTT. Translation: CAISEGGGSSTDTQYF.

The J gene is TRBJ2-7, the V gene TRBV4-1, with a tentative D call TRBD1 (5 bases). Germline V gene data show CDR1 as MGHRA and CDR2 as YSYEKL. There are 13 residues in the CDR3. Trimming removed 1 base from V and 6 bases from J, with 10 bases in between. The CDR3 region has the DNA TGCGCCAGCAGCCAAGTGGGGCGACGCGAGCAGTACTTC. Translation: CASSQVGRREQYF.

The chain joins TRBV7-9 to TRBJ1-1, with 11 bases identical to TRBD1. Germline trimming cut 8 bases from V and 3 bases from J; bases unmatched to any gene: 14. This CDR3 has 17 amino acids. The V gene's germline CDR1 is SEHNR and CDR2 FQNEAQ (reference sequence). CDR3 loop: CASFSPSRDRGYTEAFF. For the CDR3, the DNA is TGTGCCAGCTTTTCCCCTAGCCGGGACAGGGGGTACACTGAAGCTTTCTTT.

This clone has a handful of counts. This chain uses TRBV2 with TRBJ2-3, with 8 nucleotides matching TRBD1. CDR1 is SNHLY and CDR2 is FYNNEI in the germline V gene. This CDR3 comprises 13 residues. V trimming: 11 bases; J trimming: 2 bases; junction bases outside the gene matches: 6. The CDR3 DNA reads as TGTGCCGGAGGACAGGGAACCACAGATACGCAGTATTTT. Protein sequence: CAGGQGTTDTQYF.

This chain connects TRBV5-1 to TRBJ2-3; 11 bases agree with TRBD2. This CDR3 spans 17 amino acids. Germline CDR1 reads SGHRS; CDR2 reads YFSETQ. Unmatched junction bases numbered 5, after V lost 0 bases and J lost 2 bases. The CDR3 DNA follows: TGCGCCAGCAGCTTGGTGATAGCGGGGGGGACCACAGATACGCAGTATTTT. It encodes CASSLVIAGGTTDTQYF.

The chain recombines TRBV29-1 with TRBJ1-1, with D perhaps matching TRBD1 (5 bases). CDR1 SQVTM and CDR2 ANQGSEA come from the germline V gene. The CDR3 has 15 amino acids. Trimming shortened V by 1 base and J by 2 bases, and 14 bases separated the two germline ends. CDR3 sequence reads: CSVEVAGQENTEAFF. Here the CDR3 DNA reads TGCAGCGTTGAAGTGGCGGGGCAGGAAAACACTGAAGCTTTCTTT.

CDR3: CASTHTGGHGETQYF. As DNA, the CDR3 is TGTGCCAGCACCCACACGGGGGGGCATGGAGAGACCCAGTACTTC. The chain employs TRBV27 and TRBJ2-5; 8 bases agree with TRBD2. CDR1 and CDR2 (germline): MNHEY, SMNVEV (reference sequence). V lost 7 bases to trimming and J lost 4 bases; unmatched junction nucleotides: 11. The CDR3 consists of 15 residues.

Here the CDR3 reads CASSWTGITDTQYF. In DNA form, the CDR3 reads TGTGCCAGCAGCTGGACAGGGATCACAGATACGCAGTATTTT. V and J are TRBV7-9 and TRBJ2-3, with TRBD1 matching over 8 bases. The ends lost 4 bases at V and 2 bases at J; junction bases unmatched: 2. CDR3 length: 14 residues. Looked up from germline, CDR1 is SEHNR and CDR2 is FQNEAQ (reference sequence).

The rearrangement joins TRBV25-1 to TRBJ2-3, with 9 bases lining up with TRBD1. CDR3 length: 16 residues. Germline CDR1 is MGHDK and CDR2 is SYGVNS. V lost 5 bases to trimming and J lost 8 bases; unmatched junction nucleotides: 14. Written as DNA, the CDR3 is TGTGCCAGCAGTCCTTCGGGACAGGGACATTTGGGTACGCAGTATTTT. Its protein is CASSPSGQGHLGTQYF.

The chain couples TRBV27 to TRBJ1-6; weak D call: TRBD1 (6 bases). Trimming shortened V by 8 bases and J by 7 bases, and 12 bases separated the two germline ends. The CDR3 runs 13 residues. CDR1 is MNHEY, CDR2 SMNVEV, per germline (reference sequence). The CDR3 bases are TGTGCCAGCCAACAAGGACAGAATTCACCCCTCCACTTT. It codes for CASQQGQNSPLHF.

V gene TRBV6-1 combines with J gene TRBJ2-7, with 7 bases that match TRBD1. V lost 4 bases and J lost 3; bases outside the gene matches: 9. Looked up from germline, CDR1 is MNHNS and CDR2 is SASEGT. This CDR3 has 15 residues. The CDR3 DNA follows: TGTGCCAGCAGTGTTGTCGGCAGGGGGTACTACGAGCAGTACTTC. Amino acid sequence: CASSVVGRGYYEQYF.

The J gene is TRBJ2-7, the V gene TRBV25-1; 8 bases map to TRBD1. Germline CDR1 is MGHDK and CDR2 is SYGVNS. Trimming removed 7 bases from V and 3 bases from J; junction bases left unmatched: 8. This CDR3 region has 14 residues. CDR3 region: CASTSGTGGYEQYF. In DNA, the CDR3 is TGTGCCAGCACATCCGGGACAGGAGGCTACGAGCAGTACTTC.

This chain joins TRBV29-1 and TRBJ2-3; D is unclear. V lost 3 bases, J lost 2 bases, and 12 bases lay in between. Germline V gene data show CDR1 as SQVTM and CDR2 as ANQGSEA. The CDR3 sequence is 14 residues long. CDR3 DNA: TGCAGCGTTGACCGGCTAGTAAACACAGATACGCAGTATTTT. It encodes CSVDRLVNTDTQYF.